This T cell receptor beta chain was profiled in a study of blood T cell repertoires in COVID-19. Turning to the study itself: PBMCs, B-cell-depleted T cells, or T cells were the source of the cDNA or gDNA that made up the material.

Per the authors' pipeline: Quantification of nucleated cells was approximated via reference gene primer amplification. Assay used: immunoSEQ multiplex PCR; TCRdb lists only in-frame clones, some missing. D and trimming were read from the DNA, whereas the V and J calls and clone size are those reported in that table. This table has approximately 52,000 clones, 89% appearing once. Germline V gene data show CDR1 as LNHDA and CDR2 as SQIVND (reference sequence). The V segment lost 4 bases and the J segment 3 bases; nucleotides outside the gene matches: 7. There are 17 residues in the CDR3. Source material: peripheral blood. The chain combines TRBV19 with TRBJ1-3, with 12 nucleotides matching TRBD1. This TCR was sampled from a man aged 55 to 70 with active COVID-19. The CDR3 loop is CASSRGDRGRVGNTIYF. In DNA, the CDR3 is TGTGCCAGTAGTAGGGGGGACAGGGGGCGCGTTGGAAACACCATATATTTT.